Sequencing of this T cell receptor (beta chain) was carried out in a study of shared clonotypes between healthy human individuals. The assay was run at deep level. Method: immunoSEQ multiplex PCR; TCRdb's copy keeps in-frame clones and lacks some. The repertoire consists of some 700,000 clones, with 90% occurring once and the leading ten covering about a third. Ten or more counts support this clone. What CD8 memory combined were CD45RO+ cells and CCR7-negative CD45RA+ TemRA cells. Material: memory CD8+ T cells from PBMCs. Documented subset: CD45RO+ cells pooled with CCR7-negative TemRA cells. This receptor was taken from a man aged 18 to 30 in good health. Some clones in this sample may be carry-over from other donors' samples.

The CDR3: CASRFRGGDEKTQYF. CDR3 bases: TGTGCCAGCCGATTCCGGGGGGGGGACGAGAAGACCCAGTACTTC. The J gene is TRBJ2-5, the V gene TRBV28; TRBD2 agrees at 8 bases. This CDR3 region has 15 residues. Germline V lookup: CDR1 MDHEN, CDR2 SYDVKM. J lost 6 bases, V lost 8 bases, and 14 bases had no gene match.